Listed below are T cell receptor beta chains from one sample, sequenced in a study of CD8 T cell repertoires and HIV-1 epitope variants. Only in-frame clones appear in the TCRdb table, and some are missing; sequencing was by immunoSEQ multiplex PCR. Counted here are 90,000 or so clones, roughly four fifths occurring once; the ten biggest clones make up 25% to 30%. The sequencing sample was made of uncultured baseline CD8+ T cells from peripheral blood mononuclear cells (PBMCs). Source of these receptors: a male donor with HIV. Both conserved end residues are part of each CDR3. Each record gives: clone size, CDR3 length, V gene, D gene, J gene, CDR3 protein, CDR3 DNA. D genes are given only for firm matches. Clone size, where shown, is once, few, many, or a class for clones that have expanded.

-	16	TRBV13	-	TRBJ2-3	CASSGREEEGTDTQYF	TGTGCCAGCAGCGGCCGAGAGGAGGAGGGCACAGATACGCAGTATTTT
once	14	TRBV2	-	TRBJ2-3	CASSEAQSPDTQYF	TGTGCCAGCAGTGAAGCCCAGTCCCCAGATACGCAGTATTTT
-	16	TRBV18	TRBD1	TRBJ1-5	CASSPRAGGADQPQHF	TGTGCCAGCTCACCACGGGCAGGGGGCGCAGATCAGCCCCAGCATTTT
once	14	TRBV7-8	-	TRBJ2-7	CASSLMDPLGEQYF	TGTGCCAGCAGCTTAATGGATCCCTTGGGGGAGCAGTACTTC
-	13	TRBV19	-	TRBJ2-1	CASSREPYNEQFF	TGTGCCAGTAGCAGGGAACCCTACAATGAGCAGTTCTTC
-	16	TRBV27	-	TRBJ1-5	CASSLRGGFLDQPQHF	TGTGCCAGCAGTTTGAGGGGCGGTTTCTTGGATCAGCCCCAGCATTTT
-	17	TRBV7-2	TRBD1	TRBJ2-7	CASSPSYAGTGTYEQYF	TGTGCCAGCAGTCCATCATACGCCGGGACAGGGACCTACGAGCAGTACTTC
-	14	TRBV15	-	TRBJ2-7	CATSRGGVSYEQYF	TGTGCCACCAGCAGAGGTGGGGTCTCCTACGAGCAGTACTTC
-	15	TRBV6-5	-	TRBJ1-5	CASSYLGGVGQPQHF	TGTGCCAGCAGTTACCTGGGGGGCGTGGGTCAGCCCCAGCATTTT
-	15	TRBV7-3	TRBD2	TRBJ2-1	CASSLAGGTYNEQFF	TGTGCCAGCAGCTTAGCGGGGGGGACCTACAATGAGCAGTTCTTC
few	13	TRBV27	-	TRBJ1-5	CASSWTVDQPQHF	TGTGCCAGCAGTTGGACAGTAGATCAGCCCCAGCATTTT
-	13	TRBV5-1	-	TRBJ2-1	CASGRSALNEQFF	TGCGCCAGCGGACGCTCGGCCCTTAATGAGCAGTTCTTC
-	15	TRBV5-1	-	TRBJ2-6	CASSHQGPGANVLTF	TGCGCCAGCAGCCATCAGGGTCCTGGGGCCAACGTCCTGACTTTC
-	14	TRBV19	-	TRBJ2-3	CASSIADEADTQYF	TGTGCCAGTAGTATAGCCGATGAGGCAGATACGCAGTATTTT
-	19	TRBV28	TRBD2	TRBJ2-6	CASSSPSLAGSSGANVLTF	TGTGCCAGCAGTTCGCCCTCGCTAGCGGGAAGCTCTGGGGCCAACGTCCTGACTTTC
few	15	TRBV7-8	TRBD1	TRBJ2-5	CASSPRTGGWKTQYF	TGTGCCAGCAGCCCGCGGACAGGGGGCTGGAAGACCCAGTACTTC
-	14	TRBV29-1	-	TRBJ2-5	CSVGTGPGGETQYF	TGCAGCGTCGGTACCGGACCGGGTGGGGAGACCCAGTACTTC
-	14	TRBV15	-	TRBJ1-2	CATSRDLEGGGYTF	TGTGCCACCAGCAGAGATCTTGAAGGGGGAGGCTACACCTTC
few	12	TRBV30	TRBD1	TRBJ1-2	CAWETGGNGYTF	TGTGCCTGGGAAACAGGGGGCAATGGCTACACCTTC
-	14	TRBV27	TRBD1	TRBJ2-7	CASSFQRTGFEQYF	TGTGCCAGCAGTTTCCAAAGGACAGGGTTCGAGCAGTACTTC
-	15	TRBV28	-	TRBJ1-1	CASSLFRGPNTEAFF	TGTGCCAGCAGTTTATTCAGGGGCCCGAACACTGAAGCTTTCTTT
few	17	TRBV19	TRBD2	TRBJ2-1	CASSMGWKREGRNEQFF	TGTGCCAGTAGTATGGGGTGGAAGCGGGAGGGCCGTAATGAGCAGTTCTTC
-	16	TRBV27	-	TRBJ2-7	CASSWGRGRASYEQYF	TGTGCCAGCAGTTGGGGTCGGGGCAGGGCATCCTACGAGCAGTACTTC
-	13	TRBV5-1	-	TRBJ2-3	CASSLAILDTQYF	TGCGCCAGCAGCTTGGCCATTCTCGATACGCAGTATTTT
many	14	TRBV9	-	TRBJ1-6	CASSVGSYNSPLHF	TGTGCCAGCAGCGTTGGTTCCTATAATTCACCCCTCCACTTT
-	16	TRBV28	TRBD1	TRBJ1-5	CASSFGTGGADQPQHF	TGTGCCAGCAGTTTCGGGACAGGGGGCGCAGATCAGCCCCAGCATTTT
-	16	TRBV19	TRBD1	TRBJ1-5	CASSTRGGQGYWSQHF	TGTGCCAGTAGTACCCGAGGGGGCCAGGGTTATTGGTCCCAGCATTTT
-	13	TRBV19	-	TRBJ2-3	CASEGLGGDTQYF	TGTGCCAGCGAAGGGTTGGGGGGAGATACGCAGTATTTT
many	14	TRBV7-7	-	TRBJ2-5	CASSFSGGQETQYF	TGTGCCAGCAGCTTTTCCGGGGGCCAAGAGACCCAGTACTTC
-	13	TRBV30	-	TRBJ2-5	CAWSVNLGETQYF	TGTGCCTGGAGTGTAAACCTTGGAGAGACCCAGTACTTC
-	12	TRBV19	TRBD1	TRBJ1-5	CAGGGGNQPQHF	TGTGCCGGAGGGGGCGGGAATCAGCCCCAGCATTTT
-	14	TRBV6-6	-	TRBJ2-3	CASSFTVSTDTQYF	TGTGCCAGCAGTTTTACAGTAAGCACAGATACGCAGTATTTT
once	17	TRBV7-2	TRBD1	TRBJ2-1	CASSLVGTGPSYNEQFF	TGTGCCAGCAGCTTGGTGGGGACAGGACCCTCCTACAATGAGCAGTTCTTC
-	14	TRBV9	TRBD1	TRBJ2-5	CASTLGTGQETQYF	TGTGCCAGCACTCTCGGGACAGGGCAAGAGACCCAGTACTTC
-	11	TRBV20-1	-	TRBJ2-7	CSAPGWPEQYF	TGCAGTGCCCCCGGGTGGCCCGAGCAGTACTTC
-	14	TRBV27	TRBD2	TRBJ2-1	CASRSGGLRNEQFF	TGTGCCAGCAGGAGCGGGGGTCTACGGAATGAGCAGTTCTTC
-	17	TRBV19	TRBD2	TRBJ2-1	CASSSRGLAGDKFEQFF	TGTGCCAGTAGTAGCCGAGGACTAGCGGGAGATAAGTTTGAGCAGTTCTTC
-	14	TRBV5-6	-	TRBJ2-7	CASSFLEGAYEQYF	TGTGCCAGCAGCTTTCTCGAGGGGGCCTACGAGCAGTACTTC
-	15	TRBV23-1	TRBD2	TRBJ2-3	CASSPPSGGTDTQYF	TGCGCCAGCAGTCCCCCTAGCGGGGGCACAGATACGCAGTATTTT
-	13	TRBV6-1	-	TRBJ2-7	CASSVDVTYEQYF	TGTGCCAGCAGTGTAGATGTTACCTACGAGCAGTACTTC
-	16	TRBV27	-	TRBJ2-3	CASSLSGARMGDTQYF	TGTGCCAGCAGTTTATCAGGAGCCCGCATGGGAGATACGCAGTATTTT
-	15	TRBV19	TRBD1	TRBJ1-2	CASSPTGGERYGYTF	TGTGCCAGTAGTCCGACAGGGGGCGAACGATATGGCTACACCTTC
-	13	TRBV6-1	-	TRBJ1-1	CASSEQVIPEAFF	TGTGCCAGCAGTGAACAAGTAATACCTGAAGCTTTCTTT
-	14	TRBV5-4	-	TRBJ1-2	CASSLRGQYYGYTF	TGTGCCAGCAGCTTGCGGGGCCAATATTATGGCTACACCTTC
-	14	TRBV19	-	TRBJ2-3	CASRSGVSTDTQYF	TGTGCCAGTAGGTCAGGGGTTTCCACAGATACGCAGTATTTT
-	15	TRBV7-3	-	TRBJ1-1	CASSLIRLMNTEAFF	TGTGCCAGCAGCTTAATACGCCTTATGAACACTGAAGCTTTCTTT
-	13	TRBV29-1	TRBD1	TRBJ1-5	CSVAGGMRQPQHF	TGCAGCGTTGCAGGGGGGATGAGGCAGCCCCAGCATTTT
-	13	TRBV6-5	-	TRBJ2-7	CASSYSTAYEQYF	TGTGCCAGCAGTTACTCGACAGCCTACGAGCAGTACTTC